The sequence of this T cell receptor (beta chain) was determined in a study of OX40 agonist ivuxolimab in advanced cancers. The CDR3 totals 14 residues. The ends were cut back, 2 bases at V and 4 bases at J, with 11 bases in the middle. CDR1 is SGDLS, CDR2 YYNGEE, per germline. Data came from immunoSEQ multiplex PCR; TCRdb stores just in-frame clones and leaves some out. The profile covers about 66,000 clones, with under 95% appearing a single time and around 15% taken by the ten largest. Sequences were derived from CD4+ or CD8+ T cells sorted from blood, sampled in a trial of the OX40 agonist ivuxolimab. The TCR was taken from an adult with an advanced solid tumor such as melanoma, head and neck, liver or kidney cancer. The chain has TRBV9 and TRBJ2-3; no clear D. In DNA form, the CDR3 reads TGTGCCAGCAGCGTGAGAATCGTCTCAGATACGCAGTATTTT. Its translation is CASSVRIVSDTQYF.